This TCR beta chain was sequenced in a study of cytomegalovirus exposure and HLA in healthy donors. The protocol was immunoSEQ multiplex PCR, while the TCRdb copy is restricted to in-frame clones and leaves out a portion. The sample holds about 74,000 clones, approximately 95% seen once. V lost 5 bases, J lost 0 bases, and 8 bases lay in between. In germline, CDR1 is SQVTM, CDR2 ANQGSEA. This CDR3 has 12 amino acids. Separate from the roughly 720-subject first cohort was the approximately 120-subject validation cohort, to which the donors belonged. The sequenced material came from PBMCs. The J gene is TRBJ2-7, the V gene TRBV29-1, with D possibly TRBD1 on 5 matching bases. The clonotype originates from a man aged 18 to 30 in good health and CMV-seropositive. CDR3 loop: CSVTTASYEQYF. CDR3 nucleotide sequence: TGCAGCGTTACGACAGCCTCCTACGAGCAGTACTTC.